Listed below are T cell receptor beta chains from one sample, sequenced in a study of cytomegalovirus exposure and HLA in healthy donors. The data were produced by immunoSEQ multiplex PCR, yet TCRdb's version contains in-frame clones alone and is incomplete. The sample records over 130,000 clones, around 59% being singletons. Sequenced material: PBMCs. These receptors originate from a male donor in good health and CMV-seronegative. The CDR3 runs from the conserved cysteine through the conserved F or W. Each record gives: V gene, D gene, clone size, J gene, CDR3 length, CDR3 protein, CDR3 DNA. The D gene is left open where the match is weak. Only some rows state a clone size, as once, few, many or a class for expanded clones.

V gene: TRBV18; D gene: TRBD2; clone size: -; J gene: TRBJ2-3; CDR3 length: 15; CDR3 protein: CASSLSGLATGTQYF; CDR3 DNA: TGTGCCAGCTCACTCTCCGGACTAGCGACGGGTACGCAGTATTTT
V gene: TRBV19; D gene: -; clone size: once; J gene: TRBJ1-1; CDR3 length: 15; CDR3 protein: CASSPLRGSNTEAFF; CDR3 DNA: TGTGCCAGTAGCCCCCTTAGAGGGTCGAACACTGAAGCTTTCTTT
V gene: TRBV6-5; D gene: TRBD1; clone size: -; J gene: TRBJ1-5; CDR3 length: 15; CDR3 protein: CASAAGTDSNQPQHF; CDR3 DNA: TGTGCCAGCGCAGCCGGGACAGATAGCAATCAGCCCCAGCATTTT
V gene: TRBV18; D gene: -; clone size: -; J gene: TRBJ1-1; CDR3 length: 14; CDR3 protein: CASSPPTNPTEAFF; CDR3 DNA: TGTGCCAGCTCACCACCGACAAACCCTACTGAAGCTTTCTTT
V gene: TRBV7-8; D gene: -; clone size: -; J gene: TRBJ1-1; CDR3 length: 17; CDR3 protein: CASSLEARGIGYTEAFF; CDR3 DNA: TGTGCCAGCAGCTTAGAGGCCAGGGGAATCGGTTATACTGAAGCTTTCTTT
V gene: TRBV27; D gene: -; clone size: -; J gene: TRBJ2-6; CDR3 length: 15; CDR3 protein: CASSLVFSGANVLTF; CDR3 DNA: TGTGCCAGCAGTTTAGTATTTTCTGGGGCCAACGTCCTGACTTTC
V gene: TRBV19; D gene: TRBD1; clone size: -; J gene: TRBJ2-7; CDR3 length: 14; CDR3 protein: CASSIRQGVGEQYF; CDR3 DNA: TGTGCCAGTAGTATTCGGCAGGGGGTGGGGGAGCAGTACTTC
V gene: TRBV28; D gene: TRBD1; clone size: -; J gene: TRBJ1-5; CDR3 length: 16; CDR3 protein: CASSADPSGGWQPQHF; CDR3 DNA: TGTGCCAGCAGTGCCGACCCCTCAGGGGGCTGGCAGCCCCAGCATTTT
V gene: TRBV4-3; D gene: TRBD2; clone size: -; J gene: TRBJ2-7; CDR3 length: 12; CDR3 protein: CASTSGRGEQYF; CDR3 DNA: TGCGCCAGCACCTCTGGGAGGGGCGAGCAGTACTTC
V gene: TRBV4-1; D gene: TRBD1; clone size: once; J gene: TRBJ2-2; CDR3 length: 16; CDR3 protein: CASSQDGQGRTGELFF; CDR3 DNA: TGCGCCAGCAGCCAGGATGGACAGGGTCGGACCGGGGAGCTGTTTTTT
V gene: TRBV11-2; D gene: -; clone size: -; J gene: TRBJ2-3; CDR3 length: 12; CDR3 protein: CASSPSTDTQYF; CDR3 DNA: TGTGCCAGCAGCCCTAGCACAGATACGCAGTATTTT
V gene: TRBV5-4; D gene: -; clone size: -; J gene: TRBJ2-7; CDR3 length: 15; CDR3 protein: CASTQRDTGTTKQYF; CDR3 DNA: TGTGCCAGCACCCAACGGGACACTGGAACTACGAAGCAGTACTTC
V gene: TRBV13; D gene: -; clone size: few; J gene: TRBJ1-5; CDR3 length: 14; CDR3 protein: CASSLGQGVQPQHF; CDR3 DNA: TGTGCCAGCAGCTTAGGACAGGGAGTTCAGCCCCAGCATTTT
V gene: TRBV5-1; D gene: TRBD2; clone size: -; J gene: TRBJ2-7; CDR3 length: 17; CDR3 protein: CASSPIGGGTATYEQYF; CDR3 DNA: TGCGCCAGCAGCCCGATCGGGGGGGGGACCGCCACCTACGAGCAGTACTTC
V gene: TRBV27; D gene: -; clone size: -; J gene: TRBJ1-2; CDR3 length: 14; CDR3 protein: CASSLHRQGYGYTF; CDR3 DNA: TGTGCCAGCAGTTTACACCGTCAGGGTTATGGCTACACCTTC
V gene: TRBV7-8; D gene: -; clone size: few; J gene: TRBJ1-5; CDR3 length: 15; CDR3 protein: CASSLTRDTNQPQHF; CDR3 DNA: TGTGCCAGCAGCTTGACCCGGGACACCAATCAGCCCCAGCATTTT
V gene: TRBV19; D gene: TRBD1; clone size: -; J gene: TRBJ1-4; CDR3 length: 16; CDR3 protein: CASNGGGQAFGGKLFF; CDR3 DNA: TGTGCCAGTAATGGAGGAGGACAGGCGTTCGGGGGAAAACTGTTTTTT
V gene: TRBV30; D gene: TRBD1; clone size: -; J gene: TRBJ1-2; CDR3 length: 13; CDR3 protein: CGAETGGFHGYTF; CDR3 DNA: TGTGGCGCCGAGACAGGGGGTTTTCATGGCTACACCTTC
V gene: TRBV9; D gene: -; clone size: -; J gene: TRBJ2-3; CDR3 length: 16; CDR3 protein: CASSARGAGFTDTQYF; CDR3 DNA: TGTGCCAGCAGCGCCAGAGGGGCGGGGTTCACAGATACGCAGTATTTT
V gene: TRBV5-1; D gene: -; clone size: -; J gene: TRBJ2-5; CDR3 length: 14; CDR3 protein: CASSIRQEDRTQYF; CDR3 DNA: TGCGCCAGCAGCATACGACAGGAGGACCGGACCCAGTACTTC
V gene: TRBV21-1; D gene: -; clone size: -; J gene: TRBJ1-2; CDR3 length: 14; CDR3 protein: CASILTGVDYGYTF; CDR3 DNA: TGTGCCAGCATTTTGACAGGAGTTGACTATGGCTACACCTTC
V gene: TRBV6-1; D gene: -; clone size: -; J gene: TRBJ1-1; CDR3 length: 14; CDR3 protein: CASRTGELNTEAFF; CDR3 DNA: TGTGCCAGCAGGACGGGAGAATTGAACACTGAAGCTTTCTTT
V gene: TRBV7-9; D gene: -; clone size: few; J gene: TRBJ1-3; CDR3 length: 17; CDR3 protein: CASSLEVEAGSRNTIYF; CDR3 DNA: TGTGCCAGCAGCTTAGAAGTTGAAGCCGGGTCCCGCAACACCATATATTTT
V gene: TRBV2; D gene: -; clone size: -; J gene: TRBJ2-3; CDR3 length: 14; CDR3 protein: CASSALISTDTQYF; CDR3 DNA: TGTGCCAGCAGTGCACTCATTAGCACAGATACGCAGTATTTT
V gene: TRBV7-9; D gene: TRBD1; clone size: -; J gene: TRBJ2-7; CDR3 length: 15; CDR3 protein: CASSSGQVFSYEQYF; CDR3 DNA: TGTGCCAGCAGCTCGGGACAGGTCTTCTCCTACGAGCAGTACTTC
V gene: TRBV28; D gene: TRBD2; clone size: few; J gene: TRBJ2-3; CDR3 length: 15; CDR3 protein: CASSFPGGVADTQYF; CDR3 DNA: TGTGCCAGCAGTTTTCCGGGGGGGGTGGCAGATACGCAGTATTTT
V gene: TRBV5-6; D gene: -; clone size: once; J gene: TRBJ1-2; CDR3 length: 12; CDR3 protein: CASSFSNYGYTF; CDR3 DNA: TGTGCCAGCAGCTTCTCGAACTATGGCTACACCTTC
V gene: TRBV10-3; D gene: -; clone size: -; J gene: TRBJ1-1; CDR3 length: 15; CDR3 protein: CAITGTGVGHTEAFF; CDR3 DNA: TGTGCCATCACCGGCACCGGGGTTGGGCACACTGAAGCTTTCTTT
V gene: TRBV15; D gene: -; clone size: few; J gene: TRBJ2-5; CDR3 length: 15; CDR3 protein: CATSMKQLNQETQYF; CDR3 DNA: TGTGCCACCAGCATGAAACAGCTAAACCAAGAGACCCAGTACTTC
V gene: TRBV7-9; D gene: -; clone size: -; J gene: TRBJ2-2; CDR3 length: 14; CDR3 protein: CASSPRGYTGELFF; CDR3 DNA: TGTGCCAGCAGCCCAAGGGGGTACACCGGGGAGCTGTTTTTT
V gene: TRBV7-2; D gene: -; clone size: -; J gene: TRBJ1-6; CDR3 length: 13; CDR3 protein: CASSQGQNSPLHF; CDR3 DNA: TGTGCCAGCAGCCAAGGACAGAATTCACCCCTCCACTTT
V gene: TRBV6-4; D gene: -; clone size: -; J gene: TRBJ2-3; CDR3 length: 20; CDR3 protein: CASSEVASRVVSGSTDTQYF; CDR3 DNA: TGTGCCAGCAGTGAAGTGGCCTCTCGTGTGGTCTCGGGTAGCACAGATACGCAGTATTTT
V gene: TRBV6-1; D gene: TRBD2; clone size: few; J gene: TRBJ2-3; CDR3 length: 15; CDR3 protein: CASSGTSSNTDTQYF; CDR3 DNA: TGTGCCAGCAGTGGGACTAGCAGTAACACAGATACGCAGTATTTT
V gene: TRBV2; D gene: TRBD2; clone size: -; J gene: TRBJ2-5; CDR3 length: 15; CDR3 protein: CASSRSGGQEETQYF; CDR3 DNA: TGTGCCAGCAGCCGGAGCGGGGGGCAGGAAGAGACCCAGTACTTC
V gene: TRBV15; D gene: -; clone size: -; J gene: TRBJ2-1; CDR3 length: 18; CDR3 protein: CATSRAFGEHYGTNEQFF; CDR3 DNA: TGTGCCACCAGCAGAGCTTTCGGGGAACATTATGGGACTAATGAGCAGTTCTTC
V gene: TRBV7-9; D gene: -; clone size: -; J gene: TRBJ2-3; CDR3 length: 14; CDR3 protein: CASSLFADTDTQYF; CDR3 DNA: TGTGCCAGCAGCTTATTTGCAGACACAGATACGCAGTATTTT
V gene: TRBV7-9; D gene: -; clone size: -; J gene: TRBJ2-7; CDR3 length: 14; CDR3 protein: CSSSSPTNLYEQYF; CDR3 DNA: TGTTCCAGCAGTTCTCCCACCAACCTATACGAGCAGTACTTC
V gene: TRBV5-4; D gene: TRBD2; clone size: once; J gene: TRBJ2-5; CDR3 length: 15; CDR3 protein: CASSSPGLAGETQYF; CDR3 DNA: TGTGCCAGCAGCTCCCCGGGACTAGCGGGTGAGACCCAGTACTTC
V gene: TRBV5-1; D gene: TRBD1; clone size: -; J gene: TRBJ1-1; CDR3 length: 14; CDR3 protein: CASSPGGMNTEAFF; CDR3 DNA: TGCGCCAGCAGCCCAGGGGGGATGAACACTGAAGCTTTCTTT
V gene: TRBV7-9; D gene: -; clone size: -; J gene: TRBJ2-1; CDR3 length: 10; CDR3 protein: CASGGHEQFF; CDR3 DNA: TGTGCCAGCGGGGGACACGAGCAGTTCTTC
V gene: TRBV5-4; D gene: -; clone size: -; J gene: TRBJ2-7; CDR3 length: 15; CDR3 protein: CASSPAGASSYEQYF; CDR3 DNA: TGTGCCAGCAGCCCCGCGGGGGCGAGCTCCTACGAGCAGTACTTC
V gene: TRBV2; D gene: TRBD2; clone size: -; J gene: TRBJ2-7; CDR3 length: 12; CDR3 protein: CASILAGGVQYF; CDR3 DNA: TGTGCCAGCATCCTAGCGGGGGGCGTGCAGTACTTC
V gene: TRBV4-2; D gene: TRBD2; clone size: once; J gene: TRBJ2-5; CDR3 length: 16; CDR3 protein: CASSQRLAGTGETQYF; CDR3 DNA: TGTGCCAGCAGCCAACGTCTAGCGGGGACGGGAGAGACCCAGTACTTC
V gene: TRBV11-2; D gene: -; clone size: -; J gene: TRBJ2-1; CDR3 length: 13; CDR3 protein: CASSLVLSSEQFF; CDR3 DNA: TGTGCCAGCAGCTTAGTGCTGTCTAGTGAGCAGTTCTTC
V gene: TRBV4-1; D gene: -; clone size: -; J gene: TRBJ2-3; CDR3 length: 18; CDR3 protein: CASSQEFRGITSTDTQYF; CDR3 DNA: TGCGCCAGCAGCCAAGAATTTCGGGGAATTACTAGCACAGATACGCAGTATTTT
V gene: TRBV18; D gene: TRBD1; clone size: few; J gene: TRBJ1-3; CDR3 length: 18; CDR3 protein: CASSPPVRGRNSGNTIYF; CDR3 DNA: TGTGCCAGCTCACCACCTGTCAGGGGGCGCAACTCTGGAAACACCATATATTTT
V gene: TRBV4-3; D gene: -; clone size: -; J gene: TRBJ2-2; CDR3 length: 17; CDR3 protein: CASSQDPAGANTGELFF; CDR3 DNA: TGCGCCAGCAGCCAAGATCCCGCAGGGGCAAACACCGGGGAGCTGTTTTTT
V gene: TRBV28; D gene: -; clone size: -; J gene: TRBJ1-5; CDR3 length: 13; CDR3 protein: CASSYSSNQPQHF; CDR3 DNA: TGTGCCAGCAGTTACAGCAGCAATCAGCCCCAGCATTTT
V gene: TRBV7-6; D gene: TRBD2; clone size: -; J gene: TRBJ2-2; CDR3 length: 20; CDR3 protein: CASSATATSGAIGNTGELFF; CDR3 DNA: TGTGCCAGCAGCGCTACTGCGACTAGCGGGGCGATTGGGAACACCGGGGAGCTGTTTTTT
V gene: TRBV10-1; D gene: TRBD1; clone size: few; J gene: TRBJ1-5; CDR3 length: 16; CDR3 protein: CASRRGQGHSNQPQHF; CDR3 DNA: TGCGCCAGCCGAAGGGGGCAGGGCCATAGCAATCAGCCCCAGCATTTT
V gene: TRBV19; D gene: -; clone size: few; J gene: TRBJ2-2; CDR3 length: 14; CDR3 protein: CASSMMGATGELFF; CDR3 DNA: TGTGCCAGTAGTATGATGGGGGCTACCGGGGAGCTGTTTTTT
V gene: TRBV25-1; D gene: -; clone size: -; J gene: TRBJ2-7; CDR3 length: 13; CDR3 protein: CASRLSSSDEQYF; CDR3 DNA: TGTGCCAGCAGACTATCTAGCTCCGACGAGCAGTACTTC
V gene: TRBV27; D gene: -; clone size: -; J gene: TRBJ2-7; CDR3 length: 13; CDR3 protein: CASSSSERYEQYF; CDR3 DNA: TGTGCCAGCAGCTCTAGTGAACGCTACGAGCAGTACTTC
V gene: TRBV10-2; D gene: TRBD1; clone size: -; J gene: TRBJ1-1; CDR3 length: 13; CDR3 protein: CASLQGMNTEAFF; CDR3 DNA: TGCGCCAGCTTACAGGGGATGAACACTGAAGCTTTCTTT
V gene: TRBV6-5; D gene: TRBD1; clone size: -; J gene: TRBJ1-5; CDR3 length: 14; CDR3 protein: CASSVDRGNQPQHF; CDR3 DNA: TGTGCCAGCAGTGTGGACAGGGGCAATCAGCCCCAGCATTTT
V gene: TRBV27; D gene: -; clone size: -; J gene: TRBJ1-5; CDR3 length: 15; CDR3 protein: CASSLTGLSDQPQHF; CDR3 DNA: TGTGCCAGCAGTTTGACAGGCCTCAGTGATCAGCCCCAGCATTTT
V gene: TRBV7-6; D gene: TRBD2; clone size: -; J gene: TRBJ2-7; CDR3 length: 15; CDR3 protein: CASSNRGGGSYEQYF; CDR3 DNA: TGTGCCAGCAGTAACCGGGGGGGTGGGTCCTACGAGCAGTACTTC
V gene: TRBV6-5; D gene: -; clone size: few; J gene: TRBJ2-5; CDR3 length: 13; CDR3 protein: CATRGLDQETQYF; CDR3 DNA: TGTGCCACCCGGGGGTTAGATCAAGAGACCCAGTACTTC
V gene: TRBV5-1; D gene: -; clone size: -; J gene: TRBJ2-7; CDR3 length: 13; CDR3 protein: CASKTDGSYEQYF; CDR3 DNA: TGCGCCAGCAAAACCGACGGGTCCTACGAGCAGTACTTC
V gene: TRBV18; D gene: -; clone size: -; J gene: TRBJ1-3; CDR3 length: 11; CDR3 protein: CASSPSNTIYF; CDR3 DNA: TGTGCCAGCTCACCTTCTAACACCATATATTTT